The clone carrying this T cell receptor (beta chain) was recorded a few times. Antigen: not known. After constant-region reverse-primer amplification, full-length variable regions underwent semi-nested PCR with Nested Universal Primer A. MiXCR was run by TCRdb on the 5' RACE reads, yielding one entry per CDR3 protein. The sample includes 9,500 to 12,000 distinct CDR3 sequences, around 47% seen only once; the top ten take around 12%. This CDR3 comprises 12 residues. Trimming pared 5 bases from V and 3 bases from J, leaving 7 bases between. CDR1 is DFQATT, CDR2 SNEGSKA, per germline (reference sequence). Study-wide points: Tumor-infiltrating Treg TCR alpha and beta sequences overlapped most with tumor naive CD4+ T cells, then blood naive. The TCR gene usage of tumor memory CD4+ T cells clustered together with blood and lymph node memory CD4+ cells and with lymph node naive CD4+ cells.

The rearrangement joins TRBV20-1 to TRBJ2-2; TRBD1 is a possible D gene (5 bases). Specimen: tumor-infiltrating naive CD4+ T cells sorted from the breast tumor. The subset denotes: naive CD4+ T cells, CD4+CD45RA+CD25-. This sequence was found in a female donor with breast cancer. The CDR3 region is CSAATDTGELFF. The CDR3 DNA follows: TGCAGTGCTGCGACAGACACCGGGGAGCTGTTTTTT.